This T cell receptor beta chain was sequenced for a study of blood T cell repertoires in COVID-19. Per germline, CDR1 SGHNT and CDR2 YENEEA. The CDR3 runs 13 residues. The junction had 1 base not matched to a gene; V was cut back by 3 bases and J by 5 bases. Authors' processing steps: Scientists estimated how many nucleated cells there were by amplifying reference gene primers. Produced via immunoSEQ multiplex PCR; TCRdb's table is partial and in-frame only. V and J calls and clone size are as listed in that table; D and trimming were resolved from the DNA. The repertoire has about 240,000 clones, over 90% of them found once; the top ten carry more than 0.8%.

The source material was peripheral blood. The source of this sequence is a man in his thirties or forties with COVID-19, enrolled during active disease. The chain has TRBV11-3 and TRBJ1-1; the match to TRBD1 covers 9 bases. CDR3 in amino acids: CASSLTGGTEAFF. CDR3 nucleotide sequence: TGTGCCAGCAGCTTGACAGGGGGTACTGAAGCTTTCTTT.